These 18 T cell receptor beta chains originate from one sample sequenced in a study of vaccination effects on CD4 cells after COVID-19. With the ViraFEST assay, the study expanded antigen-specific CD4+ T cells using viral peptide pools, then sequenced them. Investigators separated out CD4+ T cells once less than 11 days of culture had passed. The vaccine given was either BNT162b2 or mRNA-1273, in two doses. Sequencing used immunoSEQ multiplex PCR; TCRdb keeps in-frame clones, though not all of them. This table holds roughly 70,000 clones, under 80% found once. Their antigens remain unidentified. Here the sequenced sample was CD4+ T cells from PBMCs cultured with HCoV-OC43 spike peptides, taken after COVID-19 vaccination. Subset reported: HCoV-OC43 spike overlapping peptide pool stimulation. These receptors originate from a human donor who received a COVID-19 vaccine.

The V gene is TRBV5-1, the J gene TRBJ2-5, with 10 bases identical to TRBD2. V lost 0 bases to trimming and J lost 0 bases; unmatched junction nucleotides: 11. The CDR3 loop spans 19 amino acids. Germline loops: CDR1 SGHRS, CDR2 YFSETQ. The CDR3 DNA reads TGCGCCAGCAGCTTGGGGGGGCTAGCGGGGGCCACGTACCAAGAGACCCAGTACTTC. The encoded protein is CASSLGGLAGATYQETQYF.

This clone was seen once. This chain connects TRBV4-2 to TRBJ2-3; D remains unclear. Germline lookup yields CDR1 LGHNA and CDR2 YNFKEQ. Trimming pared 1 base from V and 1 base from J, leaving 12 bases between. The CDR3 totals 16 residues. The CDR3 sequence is CASSQGTSPGTDTQYF. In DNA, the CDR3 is TGTGCCAGCAGCCAAGGTACCTCTCCAGGCACAGATACGCAGTATTTT.

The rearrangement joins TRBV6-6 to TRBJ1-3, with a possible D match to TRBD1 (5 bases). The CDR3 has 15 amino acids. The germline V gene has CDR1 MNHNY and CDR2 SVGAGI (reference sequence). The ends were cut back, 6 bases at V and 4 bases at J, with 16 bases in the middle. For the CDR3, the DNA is TGTGCCAGCAGGCCCCCGGGAGGGGCGGGAAACACCATATATTTT. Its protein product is CASRPPGGAGNTIYF.

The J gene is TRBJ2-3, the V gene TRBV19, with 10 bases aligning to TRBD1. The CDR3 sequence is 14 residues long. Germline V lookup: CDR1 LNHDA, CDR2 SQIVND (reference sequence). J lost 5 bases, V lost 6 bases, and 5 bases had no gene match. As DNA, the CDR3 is TGTGCCAGTAGCGTCGACAGGGGGCGAGATACGCAGTATTTT. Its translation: CASSVDRGRDTQYF.

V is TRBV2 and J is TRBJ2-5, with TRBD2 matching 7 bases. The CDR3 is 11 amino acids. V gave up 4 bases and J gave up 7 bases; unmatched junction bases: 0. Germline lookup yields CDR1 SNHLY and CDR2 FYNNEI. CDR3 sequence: CASSAGGTQYF. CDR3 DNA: TGTGCCAGCAGTGCGGGAGGGACCCAGTACTTC.

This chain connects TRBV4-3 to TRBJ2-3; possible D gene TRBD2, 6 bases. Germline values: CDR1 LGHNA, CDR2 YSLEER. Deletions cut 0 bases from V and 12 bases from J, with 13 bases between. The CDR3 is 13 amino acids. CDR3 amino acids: CASSQEELGTQYF. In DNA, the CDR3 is TGCGCCAGCAGCCAAGAAGAGCTCGGGACTCAGTATTTT.

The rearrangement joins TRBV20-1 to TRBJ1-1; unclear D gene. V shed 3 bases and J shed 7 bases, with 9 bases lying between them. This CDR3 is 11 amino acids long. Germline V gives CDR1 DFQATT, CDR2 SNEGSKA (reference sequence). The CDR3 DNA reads TGCAGTGCTAGTAAGGGTTTTGAAGCTTTCTTT. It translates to CSASKGFEAFF.

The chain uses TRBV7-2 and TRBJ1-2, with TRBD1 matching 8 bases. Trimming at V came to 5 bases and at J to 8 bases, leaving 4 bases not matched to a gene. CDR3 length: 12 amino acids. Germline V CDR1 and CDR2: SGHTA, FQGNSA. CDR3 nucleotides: TGTGCCAGCAGCCAGACAGGGGAAGGCTACACCTTC. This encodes CASSQTGEGYTF.

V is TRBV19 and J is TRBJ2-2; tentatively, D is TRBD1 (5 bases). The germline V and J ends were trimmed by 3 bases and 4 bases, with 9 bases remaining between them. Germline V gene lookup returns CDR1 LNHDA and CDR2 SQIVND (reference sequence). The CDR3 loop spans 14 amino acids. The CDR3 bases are TGTGCCAGTAGTATCGGCAGGGCCACCGGGGAGCTGTTTTTT. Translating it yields CASSIGRATGELFF.

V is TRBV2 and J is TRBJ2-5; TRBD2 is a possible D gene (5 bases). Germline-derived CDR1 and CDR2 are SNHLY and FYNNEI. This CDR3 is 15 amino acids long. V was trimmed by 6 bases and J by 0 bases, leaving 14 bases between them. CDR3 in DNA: TGTGCCAGCAGGGTTCAAGGACTGAACCAAGAGACCCAGTACTTC. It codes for CASRVQGLNQETQYF.

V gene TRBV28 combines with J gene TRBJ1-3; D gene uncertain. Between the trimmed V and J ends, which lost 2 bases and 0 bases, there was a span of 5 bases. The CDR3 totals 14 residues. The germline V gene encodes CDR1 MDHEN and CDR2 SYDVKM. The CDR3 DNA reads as TGTGCCAGCAGTTTAAGGACCTCTGGAAACACCATATATTTT. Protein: CASSLRTSGNTIYF.

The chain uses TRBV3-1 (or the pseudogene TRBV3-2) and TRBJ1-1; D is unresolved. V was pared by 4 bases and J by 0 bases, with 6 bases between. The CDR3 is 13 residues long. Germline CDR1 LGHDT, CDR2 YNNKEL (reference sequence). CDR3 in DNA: TGTGCCAGCAGCCGGTTAATGAACACTGAAGCTTTCTTT. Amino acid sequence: CASSRLMNTEAFF.

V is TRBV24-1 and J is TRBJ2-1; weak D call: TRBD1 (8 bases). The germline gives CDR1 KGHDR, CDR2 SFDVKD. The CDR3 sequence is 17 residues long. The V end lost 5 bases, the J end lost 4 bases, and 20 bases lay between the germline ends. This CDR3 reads CATSGIQGARGYNEQFF. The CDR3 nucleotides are TGTGCCACCAGTGGCATTCAGGGGGCGCGGGGGTACAATGAGCAGTTCTTC.

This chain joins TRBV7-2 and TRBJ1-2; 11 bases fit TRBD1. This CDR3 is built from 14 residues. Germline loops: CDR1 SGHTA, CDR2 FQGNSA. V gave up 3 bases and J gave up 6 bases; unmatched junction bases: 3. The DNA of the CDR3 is TGTGCCAGCAGCTTCGTGGACAGGGGGCATGGCTACACCTTC. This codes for CASSFVDRGHGYTF.

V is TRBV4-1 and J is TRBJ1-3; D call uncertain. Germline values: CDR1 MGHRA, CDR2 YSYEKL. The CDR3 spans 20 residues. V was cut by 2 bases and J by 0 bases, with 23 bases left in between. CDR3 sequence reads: CASSQWSSERAPTSGNTIYF. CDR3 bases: TGCGCCAGCAGCCAATGGTCAAGCGAGCGAGCCCCTACCTCTGGAAACACCATATATTTT.

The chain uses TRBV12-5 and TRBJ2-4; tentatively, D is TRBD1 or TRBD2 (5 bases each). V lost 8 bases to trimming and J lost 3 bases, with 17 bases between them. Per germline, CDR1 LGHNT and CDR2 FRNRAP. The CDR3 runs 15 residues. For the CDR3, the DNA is TGTGCTAGTAGGGCCGGGACCGAAGGCAAAAACATTCAGTACTTC. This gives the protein CASRAGTEGKNIQYF.

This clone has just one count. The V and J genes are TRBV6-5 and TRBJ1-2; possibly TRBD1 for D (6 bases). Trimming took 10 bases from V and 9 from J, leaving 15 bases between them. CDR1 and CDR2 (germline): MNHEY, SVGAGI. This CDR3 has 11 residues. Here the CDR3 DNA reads TGTGCCACCCTAGACAGGTTGAGCTACACCTTC. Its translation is CATLDRLSYTF.

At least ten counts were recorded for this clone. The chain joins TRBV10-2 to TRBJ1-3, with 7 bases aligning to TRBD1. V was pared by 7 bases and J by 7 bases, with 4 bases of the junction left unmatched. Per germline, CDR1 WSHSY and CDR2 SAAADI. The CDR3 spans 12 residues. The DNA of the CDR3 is TGCGCCAGCACTGCAGGGGGGAACACCATATATTTT. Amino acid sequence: CASTAGGNTIYF.